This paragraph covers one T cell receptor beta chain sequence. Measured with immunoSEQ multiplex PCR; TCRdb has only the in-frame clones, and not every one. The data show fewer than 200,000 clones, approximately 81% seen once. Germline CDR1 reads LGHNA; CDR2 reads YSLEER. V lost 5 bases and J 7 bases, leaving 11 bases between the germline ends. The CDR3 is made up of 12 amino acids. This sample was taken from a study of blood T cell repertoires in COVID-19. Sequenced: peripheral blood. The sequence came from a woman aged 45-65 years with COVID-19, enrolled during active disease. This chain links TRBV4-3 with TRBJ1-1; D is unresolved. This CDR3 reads CASSSAGREAFF. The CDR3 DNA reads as TGCGCCAGCAGCTCCGCGGGTCGTGAAGCTTTCTTT.